This T cell receptor (beta chain) was identified in a study of shared clonotypes between healthy human individuals. Study background: Per donor, three plates held CD4 naive cells, three held CD4 memory, two held CD8 naive and one held CD8 memory.

Study observations and caveats: Clonotype sharing among donors, it was expected, would be affected by sequencing depth.

Concerning this clone: Its antigen is still unknown.

This CDR3 contains 14 residues. Germline trimming cut 3 bases from V and 5 bases from J; bases unmatched to any gene: 1. Germline V gene lookup returns CDR1 SGHTA and CDR2 FQGTGA. Assay: immunoSEQ multiplex PCR; the TCRdb copy retains only in-frame clones and omits some. The table has about 1.5 million clones, approximately 97% seen once; the top ten hold approximately 1.1%. The origin of this receptor is a man aged 30-40 years in good health. This sequence joins TRBV7-3 and TRBJ2-3; 11 bases fit TRBD2. Sequencing was carried out using naive CD4+ T cells sorted from blood. Noted subset: CD45RA+ positively selected. CDR3: CASSFSGRGDTQYF. DNA of the CDR3: TGTGCCAGCAGCTTTAGCGGGAGGGGAGATACGCAGTATTTT.